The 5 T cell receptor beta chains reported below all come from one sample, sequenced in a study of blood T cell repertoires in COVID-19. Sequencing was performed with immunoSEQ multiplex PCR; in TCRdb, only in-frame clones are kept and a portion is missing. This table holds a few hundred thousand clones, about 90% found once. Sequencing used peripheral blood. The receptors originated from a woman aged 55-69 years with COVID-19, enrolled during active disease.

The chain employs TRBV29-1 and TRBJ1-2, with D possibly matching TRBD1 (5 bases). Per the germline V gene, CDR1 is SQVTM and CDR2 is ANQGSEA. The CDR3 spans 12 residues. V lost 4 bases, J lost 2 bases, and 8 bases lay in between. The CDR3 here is CSVGGVNYGYTF. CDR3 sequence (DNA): TGCAGCGTTGGGGGGGTAAACTATGGCTACACCTTC.

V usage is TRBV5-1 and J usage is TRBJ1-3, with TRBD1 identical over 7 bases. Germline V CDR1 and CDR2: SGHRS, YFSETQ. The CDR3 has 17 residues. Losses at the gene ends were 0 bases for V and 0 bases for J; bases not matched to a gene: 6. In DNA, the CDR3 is TGCGCCAGCAGCTTGGGGCCCGGGACAGACTCTGGAAACACCATATATTTT. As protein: CASSLGPGTDSGNTIYF.

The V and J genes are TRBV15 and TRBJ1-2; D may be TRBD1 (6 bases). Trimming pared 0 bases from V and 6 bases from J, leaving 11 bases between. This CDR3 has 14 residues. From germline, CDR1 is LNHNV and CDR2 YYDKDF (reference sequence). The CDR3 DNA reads TGTGCCACCAGCAGAGATATAGGGGGTAATGGCTACACCTTC. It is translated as CATSRDIGGNGYTF.

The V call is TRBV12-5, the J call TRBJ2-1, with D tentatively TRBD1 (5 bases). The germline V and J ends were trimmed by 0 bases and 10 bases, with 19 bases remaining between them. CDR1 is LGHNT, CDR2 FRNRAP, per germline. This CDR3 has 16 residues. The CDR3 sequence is CASGLVLTQGPGEQFF. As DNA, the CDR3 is TGTGCTAGTGGTTTGGTACTAACCCAAGGCCCAGGGGAGCAGTTCTTC.

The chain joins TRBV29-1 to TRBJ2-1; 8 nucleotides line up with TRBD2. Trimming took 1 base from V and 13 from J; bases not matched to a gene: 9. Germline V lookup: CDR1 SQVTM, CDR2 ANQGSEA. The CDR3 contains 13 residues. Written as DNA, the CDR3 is TGCAGCGTTGAAGTGGTAGCGGGGCGAATTCAGTTCTTC. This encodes CSVEVVAGRIQFF.